A selection of T cell receptor beta chains follows, all from one sample in a study of blood T cell repertoires in COVID-19. Profiling relied on immunoSEQ multiplex PCR, and the TCRdb table lists in-frame clones only, not all of them. The sample lists some 380,000 clones, around 87% occurring once. The sequenced material came from peripheral blood. Receptor source: a man aged 18 to 29 with active or convalescent COVID-19. Each CDR3 is given with its conserved first and last residue. A D gene is named only where the DNA matches it firmly. Not every row has a clone size; where given, it reads once, few, many or a size class.

TRBJ1-4,TRBD1,once,TRBV5-4,TGTGCCAGCAGCTTGGAGACAGGGGGTTATGAAAAACTGTTTTTT,CASSLETGGYEKLFF
TRBJ1-2,NA,NA,TRBV7-9,TGTGCCAGCAGCTTCGCCGGGACACCTAACTATGGCTACACCTTC,CASSFAGTPNYGYTF
TRBJ1-1,NA,NA,TRBV5-4,TGTGCCAGCAGCTTGTCGGACACTGAAGCTTTCTTT,CASSLSDTEAFF
TRBJ2-7,TRBD1,NA,TRBV27,TGTGCCAGCAGTTTTGGAAACAGGGGCTCCTACGAGCAGTACTTC,CASSFGNRGSYEQYF
TRBJ1-4,NA,NA,TRBV5-1,TGCGCCAGCAGCTTAGGAGACAGAACTAATGAAAAACTGTTTTTT,CASSLGDRTNEKLFF
TRBJ2-1,NA,many,TRBV18,TGTGCCAGCTCACCATCAGTTGACTCCTACAATGAGCAGTTCTTC,CASSPSVDSYNEQFF
TRBJ2-5,TRBD2,NA,TRBV5-6,TGTGCCAGCAGCTTAGGCGGGAGGGCGGAGACCCAGTACTTC,CASSLGGRAETQYF
TRBJ1-1,TRBD1,NA,TRBV19,TGTGCCAGTAGTTCCTCCGCTCGTTTACAGGGGCGATTTCAGAACACTGAAGCTTTCTTT,CASSSSARLQGRFQNTEAFF
TRBJ1-2,NA,NA,TRBV7-2,TGTGCCAGCAGCTACGGTACAGGGACCTATGGCTACACCTTC,CASSYGTGTYGYTF
TRBJ2-2,TRBD2,NA,TRBV7-3,TGTGCCAGCAGCTTGCGGACTAGCGGTACTACCGGGGAGCTGTTTTTT,CASSLRTSGTTGELFF
TRBJ2-1,TRBD1,NA,TRBV20-1,TGCAGTGCTAATGAACTGGACAGGGGCAATGAGCAGTTCTTC,CSANELDRGNEQFF
TRBJ1-5,TRBD1,few,TRBV2,TGTGCCAGCAACCTGGGACAGGGGGGCAATCAGCCCCAGCATTTT,CASNLGQGGNQPQHF
TRBJ1-3,TRBD1,NA,TRBV2,TGTGCCAGCCAAGACGGACAGGGGGATCGCTCTGGAAACACCATATATTTT,CASQDGQGDRSGNTIYF
TRBJ1-5,NA,NA,TRBV6-2/TRBV6-3,TGTGCCAGCAGTTACTCGGCAGGGTTTCAGCCCCAGCATTTT,CASSYSAGFQPQHF
TRBJ2-2,TRBD2,NA,TRBV28,TGTGCCAGCATGCTGGCGGGGGAGGGTAACACCGGGGAGCTGTTTTTT,CASMLAGEGNTGELFF
TRBJ1-6,NA,NA,TRBV2,TGTGCCAGCAGTGTTCAGGCAAATTCACCCCTCCACTTT,CASSVQANSPLHF
TRBJ2-3,TRBD2,NA,TRBV4-3,TGCGCCAGCAGCCAGCACTCCCCACTACTAGCGGGAGACACAGATACGCAGTATTTT,CASSQHSPLLAGDTDTQYF
TRBJ2-1,TRBD2,NA,TRBV6-5,TGTGCCAGCAGTAGAAGCGGGAGCTCCTACAATGAGCAGTTCTTC,CASSRSGSSYNEQFF
TRBJ1-4,NA,NA,TRBV28,TGTGCCAGCAGTTTGGTAGGACAGCAAAGTGGGGAAAAACTGTTTTTT,CASSLVGQQSGEKLFF
TRBJ2-7,NA,NA,TRBV6-5,TGTGCCACCTGTTTGGGGCAGCCTGACTCCTACGAGCAGTACTTC,CATCLGQPDSYEQYF
TRBJ2-2,TRBD1,once,TRBV2,TGTGCCAGCCTGGAGGGGACAGGCGGGGAGCTGTTTTTT,CASLEGTGGELFF
TRBJ2-5,NA,once,TRBV28,TGTGCCAGCAGTTTACTGGAACAAGGCAGGAAGACCCAGTACTTC,CASSLLEQGRKTQYF
TRBJ2-5,TRBD2,NA,TRBV6-2/TRBV6-3,TGTGCCAGCAGCCGGCAGGGACTAGCGGTCCTAGGACAAGAGACCCAGTACTTC,CASSRQGLAVLGQETQYF
TRBJ2-3,TRBD2,NA,TRBV2,TGTGCCAGCAGTGATCGACTAGCGGGAGGCCCTAGCACAGATACGCAGTATTTT,CASSDRLAGGPSTDTQYF
TRBJ2-7,NA,NA,TRBV12-3/TRBV12-4,TGTGCCAGCAGTCCCTACTACGAGCAGTACTTC,CASSPYYEQYF